The entry below gives a single T cell receptor (beta chain) sequence along with its context. Its antigen is as yet unknown. The data stem from a study of T cells after posttransplantation cyclophosphamide. This related bone marrow graft donor gave peripheral blood on the day of marrow donation. Measured with immunoSEQ multiplex PCR; TCRdb has only the in-frame clones, and not every one. The profile shows approximately 3,300 clones, around 95% of them singletons. V was clipped by 5 bases and J by 5 bases; unmatched bases: 7. Germline-derived CDR1 and CDR2 are MNHEY and SMNVEV (reference sequence). CDR3 length equals 14 residues. General observations from the study: Recipient CMV seropositivity and CMV reactivation strongly tracked TRB clonality. TRB overlap between skin or GI tissue T cells and blood was limited. Donor-recipient repertoire similarity was low at 1-2 months, rising over year one.

The genes are TRBV27 and TRBJ2-5; 8 positions agree with TRBD1. This clonotype was sampled from a woman in her forties or fifties in good health and a related stem cell transplant donor. The material sequenced was naive CD8+ T cells sorted from PBMCs. CDR3 sequence: CASSEDREWETQYF. Here the CDR3 DNA reads TGTGCCAGCAGTGAGGACAGGGAATGGGAGACCCAGTACTTC.